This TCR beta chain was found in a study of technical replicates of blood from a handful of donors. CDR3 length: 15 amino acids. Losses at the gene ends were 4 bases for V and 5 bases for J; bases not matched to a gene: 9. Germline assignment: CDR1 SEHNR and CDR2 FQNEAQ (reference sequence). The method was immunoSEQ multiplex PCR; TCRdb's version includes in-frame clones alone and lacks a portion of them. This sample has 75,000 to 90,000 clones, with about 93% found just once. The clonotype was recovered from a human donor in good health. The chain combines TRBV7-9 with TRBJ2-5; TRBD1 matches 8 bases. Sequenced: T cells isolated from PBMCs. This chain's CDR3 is CASSSAHRGWETQYF. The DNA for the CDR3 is TGTGCCAGCAGCTCAGCTCACAGGGGGTGGGAGACCCAGTACTTC.